This is a list of T cell receptor beta chains from one sample in a study of blood T cell repertoires in COVID-19. Profiling relied on immunoSEQ multiplex PCR, and the TCRdb table lists in-frame clones only, not all of them. The sample lists fewer than 300,000 clones, 88% occurring once. The sample comprised peripheral blood. These receptors came from a woman in her thirties with acute or convalescent COVID-19. CDR3s leave out the opening cysteine and the closing phenylalanine or tryptophan. D genes are given only for firm matches.

D: TRBD2
V: TRBV10-3
J: TRBJ2-3
CDR3: AIREGLAGDTQY

D: -
V: TRBV4-1
J: TRBJ2-3
CDR3: ASSQIAARTDTQY

D: TRBD2
V: TRBV13
J: TRBJ2-1
CDR3: ASSSGRLAGAYNEQF

D: -
V: TRBV3-1/TRBV3-2
J: TRBJ2-7
CDR3: ASSQDSLHEQY

D: TRBD1
V: TRBV9
J: TRBJ1-2
CDR3: ASSPFSGTGYGYT

D: TRBD1
V: TRBV6-2/TRBV6-3
J: TRBJ2-2
CDR3: ASSYSGQGVNTGELF

D: -
V: TRBV27
J: TRBJ2-7
CDR3: ASSFGSVDEQY

D: -
V: TRBV29-1
J: TRBJ2-7
CDR3: SIRDSYEQY

D: TRBD1
V: TRBV7-3
J: TRBJ1-1
CDR3: ASSPTGGDTEAF

D: -
V: TRBV6-5
J: TRBJ1-2
CDR3: ASGGRPRGAYGYT

D: -
V: TRBV6-2/TRBV6-3
J: TRBJ1-2
CDR3: ASSYLPRYGYT

D: -
V: TRBV9
J: TRBJ2-2
CDR3: ASSTSSANTGELF

D: TRBD2
V: TRBV6-5
J: TRBJ2-2
CDR3: ASSYSGGPAGELF

D: -
V: TRBV5-1
J: TRBJ1-3
CDR3: ASSGWGGASGNTIY

D: TRBD1
V: TRBV6-5
J: TRBJ1-1
CDR3: ASSTRQGVATEAF

D: TRBD2
V: TRBV24-1
J: TRBJ2-1
CDR3: ATSRASGSSNEQF

D: -
V: TRBV7-9
J: TRBJ2-5
CDR3: ASILQGSQETQY

D: -
V: TRBV24-1
J: TRBJ1-5
CDR3: ATQQGYSNQPQH

D: TRBD2
V: TRBV5-1
J: TRBJ2-1
CDR3: ASRPGRTYNEQF

D: -
V: TRBV30
J: TRBJ1-4
CDR3: AWSYPASGGEKLF

D: TRBD2
V: TRBV6-2/TRBV6-3
J: TRBJ2-7
CDR3: ASSTYRGRSPYEQY

D: TRBD1
V: TRBV6-5
J: TRBJ1-4
CDR3: ASSPGGQGNEKLF

D: TRBD1
V: TRBV3-1/TRBV3-2
J: TRBJ2-1
CDR3: ASSRRGQGKVNEQF

D: TRBD2
V: TRBV29-1
J: TRBJ2-7
CDR3: SAGTSDYEQY

D: -
V: TRBV21-1
J: TRBJ2-1
CDR3: ASSKISGSDSYNEQF

D: -
V: TRBV29-1
J: TRBJ2-3
CDR3: SVSYSADTQY

D: TRBD2
V: TRBV5-1
J: TRBJ2-7
CDR3: ASSLGTSGAYEQY

D: TRBD2
V: TRBV15
J: TRBJ2-7
CDR3: ATSRPLAGGSYEQY

D: -
V: TRBV5-1
J: TRBJ1-4
CDR3: ASRQATNEKLF

D: TRBD1
V: TRBV19
J: TRBJ1-2
CDR3: ASSVTGSGYT

D: -
V: TRBV6-2/TRBV6-3
J: TRBJ2-6
CDR3: ASSFQGFVGANVLT

D: TRBD1
V: TRBV18
J: TRBJ1-4
CDR3: ASSLGQGNEKLF

D: TRBD2
V: TRBV7-2
J: TRBJ2-3
CDR3: ASSPLAGVRTDTQY

D: TRBD1
V: TRBV27
J: TRBJ2-2
CDR3: ASSLLAGQGASGELF

D: TRBD1
V: TRBV11-3
J: TRBJ2-7
CDR3: ASSFGQGADYEQY

D: -
V: TRBV12-3/TRBV12-4
J: TRBJ2-3
CDR3: ASSFRDTQY

D: TRBD1
V: TRBV9
J: TRBJ2-7
CDR3: ASSVDRGRNEQY

D: -
V: TRBV9
J: TRBJ2-7
CDR3: ASSVADTYEQY

D: -
V: TRBV19
J: TRBJ1-4
CDR3: ASRRGDRGEKLF

D: TRBD2
V: TRBV27
J: TRBJ2-1
CDR3: ASTLLAGEYNEQF

D: TRBD2
V: TRBV10-3
J: TRBJ2-7
CDR3: AIRVTSGRIYEQY

D: -
V: TRBV19
J: TRBJ1-3
CDR3: ASRTGGNTIY

D: -
V: TRBV4-3
J: TRBJ2-7
CDR3: ANPSENYEQY

D: -
V: TRBV24-1
J: TRBJ1-2
CDR3: ATSDPGGAGTGGYT

D: -
V: TRBV30
J: TRBJ1-2
CDR3: AWTGGGYGYT

D: TRBD2
V: TRBV7-7
J: TRBJ2-7
CDR3: ASSLEVGGPYEQY

D: TRBD1
V: TRBV6-5
J: TRBJ2-7
CDR3: ASRLYRDRNYEQY

D: -
V: TRBV9
J: TRBJ2-1
CDR3: ASSVEVAAPQF